This TCR beta chain was identified in a study of T-cell memory formation after mild COVID-19. In its sample, this clonotype was seen a few times. Its matching antigen is unknown. Trimming cost V 0 bases and J 5 bases, with 10 bases left between them. Germline V lookup: CDR1 LGHNA, CDR2 YNFKEQ. The CDR3 extends over 14 amino acids. Sample barcodes and UMIs were carried by the TCR alpha and TCR beta cDNA libraries that 5'RACE generated with constant-segment primers. TCRdb fed the 5' RACE reads into MiXCR, producing one record per CDR3 protein. The sample gives fewer than 50,000 distinct CDR3 sequences, around 7% of which show up once; 1.4% is in the top ten. Study-level points and caveats: Some SARS-CoV-2-responding clones were already detected in memory before infection.

The sequenced material came from PBMCs or a T cell subset sorted from them (not recorded which). The J gene is TRBJ1-1, the V gene TRBV4-2; D remains ambiguous. The sequence was collected from a man between 18 and 35 years old who had mild COVID-19 (a few samples of this study predate the infection). Cell type and time point are not known. The CDR3 loop reads CASSQDRVWTEAFF. The CDR3 bases are TGTGCCAGCAGCCAAGATCGGGTTTGGACTGAAGCTTTCTTT.